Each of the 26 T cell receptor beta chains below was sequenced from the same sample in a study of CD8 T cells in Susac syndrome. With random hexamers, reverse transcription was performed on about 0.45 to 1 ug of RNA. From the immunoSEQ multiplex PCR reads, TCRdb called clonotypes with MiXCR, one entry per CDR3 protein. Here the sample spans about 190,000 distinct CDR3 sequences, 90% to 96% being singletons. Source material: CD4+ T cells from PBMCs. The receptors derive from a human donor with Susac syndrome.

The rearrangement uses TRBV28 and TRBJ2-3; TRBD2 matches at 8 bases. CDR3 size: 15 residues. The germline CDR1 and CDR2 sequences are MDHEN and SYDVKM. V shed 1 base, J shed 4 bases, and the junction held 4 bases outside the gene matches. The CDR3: CASSLLTGGSDTQYF. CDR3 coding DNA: TGTGCCAGCAGTTTATTAACGGGGGGGTCAGATACGCAGTATTTT.

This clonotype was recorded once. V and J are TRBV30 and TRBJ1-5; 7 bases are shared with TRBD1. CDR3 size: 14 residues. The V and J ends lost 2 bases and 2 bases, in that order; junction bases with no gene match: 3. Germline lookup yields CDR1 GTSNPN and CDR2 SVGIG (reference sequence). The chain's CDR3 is CAWSPGGGNQPQHF. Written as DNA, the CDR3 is TGTGCCTGGAGTCCAGGGGGGGGCAATCAGCCCCAGCATTTT.

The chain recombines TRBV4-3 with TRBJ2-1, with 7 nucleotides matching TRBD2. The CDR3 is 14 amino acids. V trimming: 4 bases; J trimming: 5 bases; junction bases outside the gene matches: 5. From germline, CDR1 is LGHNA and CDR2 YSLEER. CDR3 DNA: TGCGCCAGCAGCCGACGGGGGGTTGACAATGAGCAGTTCTTC. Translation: CASSRRGVDNEQFF.

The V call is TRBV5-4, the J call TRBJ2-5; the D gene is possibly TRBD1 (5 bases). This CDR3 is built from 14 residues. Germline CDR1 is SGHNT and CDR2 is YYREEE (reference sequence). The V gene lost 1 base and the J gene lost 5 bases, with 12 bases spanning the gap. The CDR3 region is CASSLWTMGETQYF. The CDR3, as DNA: TGTGCCAGCAGCTTGTGGACAATGGGGGAGACCCAGTACTTC. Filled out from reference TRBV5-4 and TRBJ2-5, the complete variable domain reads ETGVTQSPTHLIKTRGQQVTLRCSSQSGHNTVSWYQQALGQGPQFIFQYYREEENGRGNFPPRFSGLQFPNYSSELNVNALELDDSALYLCASSLWTMGETQYFGPGTRLLVL.

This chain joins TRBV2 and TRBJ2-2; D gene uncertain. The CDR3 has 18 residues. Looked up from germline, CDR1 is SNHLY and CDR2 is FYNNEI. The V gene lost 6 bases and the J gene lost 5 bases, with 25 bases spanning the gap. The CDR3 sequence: CASRILGPTSGQTGELFF. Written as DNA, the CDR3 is TGTGCCAGCAGAATTCTTGGACCCACCTCCGGCCAAACCGGGGAGCTGTTTTTT.

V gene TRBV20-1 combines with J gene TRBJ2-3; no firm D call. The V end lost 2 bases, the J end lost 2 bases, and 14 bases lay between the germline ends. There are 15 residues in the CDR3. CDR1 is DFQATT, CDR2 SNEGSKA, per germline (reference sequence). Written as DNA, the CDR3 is TGCAGTGCTAGATCAATCGCCGCCTCCACAGATACGCAGTATTTT. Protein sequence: CSARSIAASTDTQYF.

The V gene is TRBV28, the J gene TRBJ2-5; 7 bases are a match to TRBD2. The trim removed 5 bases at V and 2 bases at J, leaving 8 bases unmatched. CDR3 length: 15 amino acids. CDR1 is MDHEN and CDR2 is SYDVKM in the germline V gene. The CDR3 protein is CASSTPSGGQETQYF. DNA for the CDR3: TGTGCCAGCAGTACACCCTCGGGGGGACAAGAGACCCAGTACTTC.

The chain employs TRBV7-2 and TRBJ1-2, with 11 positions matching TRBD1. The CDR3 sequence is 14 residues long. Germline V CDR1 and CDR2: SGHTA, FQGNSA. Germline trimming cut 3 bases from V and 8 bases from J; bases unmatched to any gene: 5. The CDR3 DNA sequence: TGTGCCAGCAGCTTCCTGGGACAGGGGGAAGGCTACACCTTC. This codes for CASSFLGQGEGYTF.

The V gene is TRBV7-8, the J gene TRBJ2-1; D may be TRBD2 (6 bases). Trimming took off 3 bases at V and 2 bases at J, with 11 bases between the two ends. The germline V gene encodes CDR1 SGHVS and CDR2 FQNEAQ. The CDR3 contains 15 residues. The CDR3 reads CASSFRDFAYNEQFF. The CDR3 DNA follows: TGTGCCAGCAGCTTCCGGGACTTCGCCTACAATGAGCAGTTCTTC.

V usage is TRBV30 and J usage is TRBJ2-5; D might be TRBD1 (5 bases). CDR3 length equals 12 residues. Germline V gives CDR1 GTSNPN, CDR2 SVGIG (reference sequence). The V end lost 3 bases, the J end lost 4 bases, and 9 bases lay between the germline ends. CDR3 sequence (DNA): TGTGCCTGGAGCTGGGGCCCAGAGACCCAGTACTTC. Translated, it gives CAWSWGPETQYF.

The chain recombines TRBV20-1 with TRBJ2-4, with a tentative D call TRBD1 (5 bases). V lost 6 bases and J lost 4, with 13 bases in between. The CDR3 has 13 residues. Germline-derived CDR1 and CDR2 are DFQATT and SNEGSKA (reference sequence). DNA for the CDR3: TGCAGTGCCATCCAGGGTATTAAAAACATTCAGTACTTC. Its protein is CSAIQGIKNIQYF.

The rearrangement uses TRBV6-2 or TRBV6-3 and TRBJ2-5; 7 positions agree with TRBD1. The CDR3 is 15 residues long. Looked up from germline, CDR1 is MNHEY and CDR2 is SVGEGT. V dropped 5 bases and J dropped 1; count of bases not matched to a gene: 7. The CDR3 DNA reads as TGTGCCAGCAGTGACGTGGACAGGATCCAAGAGACCCAGTACTTC. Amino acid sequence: CASSDVDRIQETQYF.

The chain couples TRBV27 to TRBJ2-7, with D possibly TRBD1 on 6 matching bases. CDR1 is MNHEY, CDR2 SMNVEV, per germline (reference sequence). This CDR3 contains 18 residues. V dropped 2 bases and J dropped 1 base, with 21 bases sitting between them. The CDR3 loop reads CASSLNAGVVIGSYEQYF. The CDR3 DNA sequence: TGTGCCAGCAGTTTAAATGCAGGGGTCGTAATAGGGTCCTACGAGCAGTACTTC.

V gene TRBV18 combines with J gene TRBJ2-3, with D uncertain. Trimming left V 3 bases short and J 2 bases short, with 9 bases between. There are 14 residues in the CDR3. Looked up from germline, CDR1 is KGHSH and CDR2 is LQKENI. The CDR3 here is CASSPRLSTDTQYF. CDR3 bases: TGTGCCAGCTCACCTCGGTTATCCACAGATACGCAGTATTTT.

The CDR3 coding sequence is TGCAGTGCCCGGCAGAGCGGCGGTAACTATGGCTACACCTTC. Protein: CSARQSGGNYGYTF. This chain links TRBV20-1 with TRBJ1-2, with D hard to call. Trimming took off 6 bases at V and 1 base at J, with 15 bases between the two ends. The CDR3 has 14 amino acids. The V gene's germline CDR1 is DFQATT and CDR2 SNEGSKA (reference sequence).

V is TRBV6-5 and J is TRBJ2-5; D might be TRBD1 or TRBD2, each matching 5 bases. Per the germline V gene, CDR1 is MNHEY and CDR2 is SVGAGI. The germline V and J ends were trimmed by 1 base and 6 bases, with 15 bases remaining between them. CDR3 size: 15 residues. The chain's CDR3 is CASSYWTGTEKTQYF. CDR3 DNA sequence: TGTGCCAGCAGTTACTGGACCGGGACCGAGAAGACCCAGTACTTC.

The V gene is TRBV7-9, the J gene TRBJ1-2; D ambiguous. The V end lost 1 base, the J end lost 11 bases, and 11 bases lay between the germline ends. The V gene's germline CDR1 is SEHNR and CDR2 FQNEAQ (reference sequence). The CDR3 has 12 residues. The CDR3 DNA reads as TGTGCCAGCAGCTTAGTGGACCCCCTTTACACCTTC. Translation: CASSLVDPLYTF.

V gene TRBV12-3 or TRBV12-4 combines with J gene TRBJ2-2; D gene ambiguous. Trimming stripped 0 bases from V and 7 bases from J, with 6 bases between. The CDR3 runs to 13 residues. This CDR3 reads CASSLAQSGELFF. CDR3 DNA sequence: TGTGCCAGCAGTTTAGCCCAGAGCGGGGAGCTGTTTTTT.

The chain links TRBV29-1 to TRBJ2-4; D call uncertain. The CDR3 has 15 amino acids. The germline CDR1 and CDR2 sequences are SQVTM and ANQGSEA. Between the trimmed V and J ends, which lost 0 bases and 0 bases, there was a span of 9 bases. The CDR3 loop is CSVEEGFLAKNIQYF. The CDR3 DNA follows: TGCAGCGTTGAAGAAGGTTTCCTAGCCAAAAACATTCAGTACTTC.

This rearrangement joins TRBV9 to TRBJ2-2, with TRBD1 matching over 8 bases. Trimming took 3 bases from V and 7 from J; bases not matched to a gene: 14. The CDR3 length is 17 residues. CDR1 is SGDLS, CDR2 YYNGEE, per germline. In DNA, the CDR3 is TGTGCCAGCAGCGGACGGGACCTCAGGGGGCGCATCGGGGAGCTGTTTTTT. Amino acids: CASSGRDLRGRIGELFF.

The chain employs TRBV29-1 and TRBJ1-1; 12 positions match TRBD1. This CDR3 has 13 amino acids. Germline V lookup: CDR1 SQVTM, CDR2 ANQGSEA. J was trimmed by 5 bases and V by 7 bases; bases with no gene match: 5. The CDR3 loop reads CSAGTGGATEAFF. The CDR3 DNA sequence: TGCAGCGCAGGGACAGGGGGCGCAACTGAAGCTTTCTTT.

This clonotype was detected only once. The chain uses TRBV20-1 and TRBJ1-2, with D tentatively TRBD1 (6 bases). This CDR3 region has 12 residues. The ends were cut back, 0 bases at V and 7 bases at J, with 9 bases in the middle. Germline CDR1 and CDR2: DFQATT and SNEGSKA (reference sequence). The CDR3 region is CSAREQGSGYTF. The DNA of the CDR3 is TGCAGTGCTAGAGAACAGGGTAGTGGCTACACCTTC.

CDR3 residues: CASSLQSGGNTGELFF. CDR3 bases: TGCGCCAGCAGCTTACAGAGCGGGGGCAACACCGGGGAGCTGTTTTTT. The rearrangement uses TRBV5-1 and TRBJ2-2; 8 bases match TRBD2. J gave up 2 bases and V 2 bases, and 5 bases lay outside the gene matches. The CDR3 is 16 residues long. Germline CDR1 SGHRS, CDR2 YFSETQ.

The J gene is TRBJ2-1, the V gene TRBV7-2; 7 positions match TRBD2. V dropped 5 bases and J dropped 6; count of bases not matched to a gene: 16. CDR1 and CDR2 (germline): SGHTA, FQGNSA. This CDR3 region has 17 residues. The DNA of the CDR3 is TGTGCCAGCAGCCCCCGGGACTCTTCAACGGGGGGCAATGAGCAGTTCTTC. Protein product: CASSPRDSSTGGNEQFF.

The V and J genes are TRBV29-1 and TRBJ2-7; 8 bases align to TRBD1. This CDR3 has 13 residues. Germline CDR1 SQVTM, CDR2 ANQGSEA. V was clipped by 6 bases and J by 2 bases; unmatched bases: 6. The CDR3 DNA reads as TGCAGCGTAAAACGACAGGGGACCTACGAGCAGTACTTC. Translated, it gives CSVKRQGTYEQYF.

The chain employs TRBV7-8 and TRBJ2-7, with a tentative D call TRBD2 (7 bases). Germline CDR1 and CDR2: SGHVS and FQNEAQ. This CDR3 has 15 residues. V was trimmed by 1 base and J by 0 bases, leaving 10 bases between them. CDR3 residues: CASSLVAGASYEQYF. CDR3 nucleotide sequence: TGTGCCAGCAGCTTAGTTGCGGGGGCCTCCTACGAGCAGTACTTC.